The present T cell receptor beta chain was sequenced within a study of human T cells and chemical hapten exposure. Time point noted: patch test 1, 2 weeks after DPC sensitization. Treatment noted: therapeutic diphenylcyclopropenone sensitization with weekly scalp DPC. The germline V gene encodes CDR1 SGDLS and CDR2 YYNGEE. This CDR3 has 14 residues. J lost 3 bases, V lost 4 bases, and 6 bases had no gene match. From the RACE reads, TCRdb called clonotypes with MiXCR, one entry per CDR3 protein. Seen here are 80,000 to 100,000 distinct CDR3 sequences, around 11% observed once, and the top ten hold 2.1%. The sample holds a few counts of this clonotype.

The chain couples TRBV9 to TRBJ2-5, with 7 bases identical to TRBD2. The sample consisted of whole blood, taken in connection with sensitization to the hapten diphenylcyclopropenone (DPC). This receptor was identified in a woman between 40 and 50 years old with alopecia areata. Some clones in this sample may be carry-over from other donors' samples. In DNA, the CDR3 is TGTGCCAGCAGCCCCCGGGACTACGAAGAGACCCAGTACTTC. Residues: CASSPRDYEETQYF.